What follows describes a single TCR beta chain. What it recognizes is unknown. As to time point: blood 2 weeks post-SBRT. Treatment indicated: 15 Gy SBRT to primary tumor, nephrectomy 4 weeks later. After SBRT, blood was collected at 2 and 4 weeks, plus baseline. This sample is part of a study of radiation and T cells in renal cell carcinoma. Across the study: Nephrectomy followed 15 Gy stereotactic body radiation by 4 weeks.

Points from the study as a whole: Baseline intratumoral clonotype presence is unknown without pretreatment biopsies.

CDR1 MNHEY and CDR2 SVGAGI come from the germline V gene. After removal of 6 bases from V and 4 bases from J, the junction contained 7 bases not matched to a gene. The length of the CDR3 is 15 residues. Measured with immunoSEQ multiplex PCR; TCRdb has only the in-frame clones, and not every one. Of about 120,000 clones in the sample, 75% to 85% were seen once. The sample in question was blood, obtained from a patient whose treatment included radiotherapy and nephrectomy. This TCR derives from a woman between 55 and 75 years old with renal cell carcinoma. J is TRBJ2-7 and V is TRBV6-5, with 12 bases lining up with TRBD2. The CDR3 DNA reads TGTGCCAGCAGCCAGACTAGCGGGAGTGCTTACGAGCAGTACTTC. Encoded protein: CASSQTSGSAYEQYF.